This T cell receptor beta chain was sequenced in a study of blood T cell repertoires in COVID-19. The overall study: Specimens from acute and convalescent COVID-19 originated in the United States, Italy and Spain.

The CDR3 length is 15 residues. In germline, CDR1 is SGHNT, CDR2 YYREEE (reference sequence). The trim removed 3 bases at V and 6 bases at J, leaving 7 bases unmatched. Libraries were prepared by immunoSEQ multiplex PCR; TCRdb keeps only in-frame clonotypes and omits some of them. Among more than 110,000 clones listed, approximately 84% were seen once. The receptor was derived from a human donor in a cohort sampled during active COVID-19. The chain has TRBV5-4 and TRBJ1-4, with 8 bases identical to TRBD1. The specimen sequenced was peripheral blood. CDR3: CASSWRTGSDEKLFF. CDR3 DNA sequence: TGTGCCAGCAGCTGGCGGACAGGGAGTGATGAAAAACTGTTTTTT.